This record concerns one T cell receptor (beta chain) sequence. What it binds is not known. These data originate in a study of PD-1 blockade in mismatch repair-deficient tumors. This CDR3 contains 16 residues. Findings of the study overall: Rapid post-treatment expansion, then contraction, generally preceding radiologic response, marked tumor-resident clones.

Every patient had mismatch repair deficiency by PCR or immunohistochemistry. TCRdb's copy holds only in-frame clones and misses some; the assay was immunoSEQ multiplex PCR. Here the sample spans around 100,000 clones, about 74% being singletons. The chain recombines TRBV21-1 with TRBJ2-7; TRBD2 reflects the table's D call only, with no check against the DNA. TRBV21-1 is noted as a pseudogene. This receptor was obtained from an adult with mismatch repair-deficient cancer. The sequenced sample was peripheral blood, obtained 60 weeks after starting pembrolizumab. In DNA form, the CDR3 reads TGTGCCAGCAGCAAAGCGAGCACCGAAATTCTCTACGAGCAGTACTTC. This sequence encodes CASSKASTEILYEQYF.